One and the same sample provided the 25 T cell receptor beta chains below, sequenced in a study of cytomegalovirus exposure and HLA in healthy donors. The method was immunoSEQ multiplex PCR; TCRdb's version includes in-frame clones alone and lacks a portion of them. The sample includes over 150,000 clones, 75% to 95% of them seen just once. Sequencing was done on a sample of PBMCs. The source of these receptors is a woman under 30 in good health and CMV-seropositive.

V usage is TRBV5-6 and J usage is TRBJ2-7; 8 bases agree with TRBD2. Germline V gene lookup returns CDR1 SGHDT and CDR2 YYEEEE. This CDR3 has 13 residues. J lost 5 bases, V lost 3 bases, and 4 bases had no gene match. DNA of the CDR3: TGTGCCAGCAGCTCGGGGGGGCGAGACGAGCAGTACTTC. Its protein is CASSSGGRDEQYF.

The chain has TRBV7-3 and TRBJ2-1, with a possible D match to TRBD2 (6 bases). CDR1 is SGHTA and CDR2 is FQGTGA in the germline V gene. The CDR3 covers 17 residues. V was shortened by 5 bases and J by 7 bases, with 24 bases between the two germline ends. CDR3 nucleotide sequence: TGTGCCAGCAGCCTAGACATCTTCGGGAGTAGTAGGAATGAGCAGTTCTTC. Translating it yields CASSLDIFGSSRNEQFF.

The CDR3 DNA reads TGTGCCAGCAGCGTAGGAGGGGGCCGCTACTACGAGCAGTACTTC. Its protein product is CASSVGGGRYYEQYF. The gene calls are TRBV9 and TRBJ2-7; TRBD1 matches 7 bases. The junction had 6 bases not matched to a gene; V was cut back by 0 bases and J by 3 bases. The CDR3 consists of 15 residues. CDR1 is SGDLS and CDR2 is YYNGEE in the germline V gene.

This chain links TRBV9 with TRBJ1-1; 7 positions agree with TRBD1. Losses at the gene ends were 2 bases for V and 0 bases for J; bases not matched to a gene: 1. Germline V CDR1 and CDR2: SGDLS, YYNGEE. CDR3 length: 14 residues. The DNA of the CDR3 is TGTGCCAGCAGCGTGACAGGGATGAACACTGAAGCTTTCTTT. Translated: CASSVTGMNTEAFF. Looking up the rest from reference TRBV9 and TRBJ1-1 gives the full variable domain: DSGVTQTPKHLITATGQRVTLRCSPRSGDLSVYWYQQSLDQGLQFLIQYYNGEERAKGNILERFSAQQFPDLHSELNLSSLELGDSALYFCASSVTGMNTEAFFGQGTRLTVV.

The chain employs TRBV19 and TRBJ1-2, with 7 bases aligning to TRBD1. This CDR3 region has 13 residues. V gave up 5 bases and J gave up 10 bases; unmatched junction bases: 10. Germline CDR1 is LNHDA and CDR2 is SQIVND (reference sequence). As DNA, the CDR3 is TGTGCCAGTAGTCCCCATAACAGGGGTACCTACACCTTC. It encodes CASSPHNRGTYTF.

The genes are TRBV14 and TRBJ2-7; D perhaps matches TRBD2 (6 bases). The germline V gene encodes CDR1 SGHDN and CDR2 FVKESK. There are 15 residues in the CDR3. Trimming left V 0 bases short and J 1 base short, with 10 bases between. Written as DNA, the CDR3 is TGTGCCAGCAGCCAAGACGCGGGAAAATCCTACGAGCAGTACTTC. It translates to CASSQDAGKSYEQYF. The full variable domain, its missing parts supplied by reference TRBV14 and TRBJ2-7, is EAGVTQFPSHSVIEKGQTVTLRCDPISGHDNLYWYRRVMGKEIKFLLHFVKESKQDESGMPNNRFLAERTGGTYSTLKVQPAELEDSGVYFCASSQDAGKSYEQYFGPGTRLTVT.

V and J are TRBV5-4 and TRBJ2-2; D may be TRBD2 (5 bases). The V end lost 4 bases, the J end lost 4 bases, and 14 bases lay between the germline ends. Germline V lookup: CDR1 SGHNT, CDR2 YYREEE (reference sequence). This CDR3 spans 15 amino acids. As DNA, the CDR3 is TGTGCCAGCAGCCCGGGTTGGGAGAGCACCGGGGAGCTGTTTTTT. Protein sequence: CASSPGWESTGELFF.

The chain employs TRBV28 and TRBJ1-4; D unclear. This CDR3 has 11 amino acids. V was clipped by 4 bases and J by 11 bases, with 8 bases between them. Germline-derived CDR1 and CDR2 are MDHEN and SYDVKM. CDR3: CASSYARKLFF. DNA of the CDR3: TGTGCCAGCAGTTACGCGAGGAAACTGTTTTTT. The variable domain in full, with the rest retrieved from reference TRBV28 and TRBJ1-4, is DVKVTQSSRYLVKRTGEKVFLECVQDMDHENMFWYRQDPGLGLRLIYFSYDVKMKEKGDIPEGYSVSREKKERFSLILESASTNQTSMYLCASSYARKLFFGSGTQLSVL.

The chain couples TRBV6-5 to TRBJ2-7; tentatively, D is TRBD2 (5 bases). The germline V gene encodes CDR1 MNHEY and CDR2 SVGAGI. This CDR3 spans 13 amino acids. V was cut by 2 bases and J by 5 bases, with 10 bases left in between. DNA of the CDR3: TGTGCCAGCAGTTACAATCGGGGAAACGAGCAGTACTTC. Amino acid sequence: CASSYNRGNEQYF.

This clone was seen more than once but under ten times. The chain carries TRBV6-1 and TRBJ1-4; D is ambiguous. CDR1 and CDR2 (germline): MNHNS, SASEGT. The CDR3 extends over 15 amino acids. The germline V and J ends were trimmed by 3 bases and 11 bases, with 19 bases remaining between them. Here the CDR3 DNA reads TGTGCCAGCAGTGATAATGTTGTATCCTCCGAGAAACTGTTTTTT. Its translation: CASSDNVVSSEKLFF.

This chain uses TRBV10-3 with TRBJ2-7; TRBD1 matches at 9 bases. This CDR3 has 15 residues. The ends lost 2 bases at V and 5 bases at J; junction bases unmatched: 7. The germline V gene has CDR1 ENHRY and CDR2 SYGVKD. The CDR3 nucleotides read TGTGCCATCAGTGAGGGACAGGGGTCTGCCCACGAGCAGTACTTC. Translated, it gives CAISEGQGSAHEQYF.

The V and J genes are TRBV10-3 and TRBJ1-1; a possible D gene is TRBD1 (5 bases). V lost 1 base, J lost 1 base, and 10 bases lay in between. The CDR3 is 15 amino acids. Germline assignment: CDR1 ENHRY and CDR2 SYGVKD. The CDR3 DNA reads as TGTGCCATCAGTGAGTTAACAGGCAAGAACACTGAAGCTTTCTTT. This translates into CAISELTGKNTEAFF.

V usage is TRBV5-1 and J usage is TRBJ1-6; the match to TRBD1 covers 10 bases. Trimming removed 2 bases from V and 5 bases from J; junction bases left unmatched: 4. In germline, CDR1 is SGHRS, CDR2 YFSETQ. The CDR3 loop spans 16 amino acids. The CDR3: CASSFFGQGDNSPLHF. The CDR3 nucleotides are TGCGCCAGCAGCTTTTTCGGACAGGGGGATAATTCACCCCTCCACTTT. The full variable domain, rest sourced from reference TRBV5-1 and TRBJ1-6, is KAGVTQTPRYLIKTRGQQVTLSCSPISGHRSVSWYQQTPGQGLQFLFEYFSETQRNKGNFPGRFSGRQFSNSRSEMNVSTLELGDSALYLCASSFFGQGDNSPLHFGNGTRLTVT.

CDR3 coding DNA: TGTGCCAGCAGCGTACTACCCTCAGCGACAGGCCAAGAGACCCAGTACTTC. Amino acids: CASSVLPSATGQETQYF. The V call is TRBV9, the J call TRBJ2-5; a possible D gene is TRBD1 (6 bases). CDR3 size: 17 residues. The germline V gene encodes CDR1 SGDLS and CDR2 YYNGEE. V lost 1 base, J lost 1 base, and 17 bases lay in between.

This sequence joins TRBV28 and TRBJ2-7, with D maybe TRBD1 (5 bases). The CDR3 sequence is 15 residues long. Germline CDR1 reads MDHEN; CDR2 reads SYDVKM. Trimming took 5 bases from V and 5 from J, leaving 19 bases between them. This CDR3 is CASSSMGPPQNEQYF. The DNA of the CDR3 is TGTGCCAGCAGTAGTATGGGGCCGCCCCAGAACGAGCAGTACTTC.

The V gene is TRBV4-1, the J gene TRBJ2-7; D may be TRBD2 (6 bases). With 1 base removed from V and 3 bases from J, the gap between germline ends came to 10 bases. Germline CDR1 and CDR2: MGHRA and YSYEKL. The CDR3 is 14 residues long. In DNA form, the CDR3 reads TGCGCCAGCAGCCAAGGTGGAGGGGTCTACGAGCAGTACTTC. Translated: CASSQGGGVYEQYF.

This clone was seen a single time. The genes are TRBV6-4 and TRBJ2-1, with 8 bases fitting TRBD2. The V segment lost 6 bases and the J segment 0 bases; nucleotides outside the gene matches: 7. Looked up from germline, CDR1 is MRHNA and CDR2 is SNTAGT. This CDR3 spans 16 amino acids. The CDR3 DNA follows: TGTGCCAGCAGACCCACTAGCGGCAGCTCCTACAATGAGCAGTTCTTC. Protein product: CASRPTSGSSYNEQFF.

The V call is TRBV2, the J call TRBJ1-1; D is ambiguous. CDR3 length: 16 residues. Trimming removed 1 base from V and 2 bases from J, with 14 bases in between. CDR1 is SNHLY and CDR2 is FYNNEI in the germline V gene. This CDR3 reads CASSEVVPSQNTEAFF. The CDR3 nucleotides are TGTGCCAGCAGTGAAGTTGTACCTAGCCAAAACACTGAAGCTTTCTTT.

This clone was observed a single time. V is TRBV2 and J is TRBJ2-5; D might be TRBD1 (6 bases). Trimming stripped 6 bases from V and 4 bases from J, with 12 bases between. CDR1 is SNHLY and CDR2 is FYNNEI in the germline V gene. This CDR3 has 13 amino acids. The CDR3 protein is CASRGTGLETQYF. CDR3 DNA: TGTGCCAGCAGGGGAACAGGGTTAGAGACCCAGTACTTC.

The V gene is TRBV2, the J gene TRBJ2-7; a possible D gene is TRBD1 (5 bases). The CDR3 is 13 amino acids. The germline V gene has CDR1 SNHLY and CDR2 FYNNEI. Trimming pared 6 bases from V and 1 base from J, leaving 10 bases between. The CDR3 nucleotides read TGTGCCAGCAGAGACGGACAATCCTACGAGCAGTACTTC. This encodes CASRDGQSYEQYF.

The rearrangement uses TRBV28 and TRBJ1-4; 7 nucleotides align to TRBD1. This CDR3 spans 15 amino acids. The V gene end was trimmed by 6 bases and the J gene end by 3 bases; junction bases not matched to a gene: 7. Germline V gene sequence: CDR1 MDHEN, CDR2 SYDVKM. CDR3 in amino acids: CASRARQGSNEKLFF. CDR3 coding DNA: TGTGCCAGCAGGGCCAGACAGGGTTCTAATGAAAAACTGTTTTTT.

The chain recombines TRBV7-8 with TRBJ1-3, with D hard to call. The germline gives CDR1 SGHVS, CDR2 FQNEAQ. V dropped 1 base and J dropped 0 bases, with 13 bases sitting between them. This CDR3 region has 17 residues. CDR3 bases: TGTGCCAGCAGCTTAGTCGCGGGCGCAAGCTCTGGAAACACCATATATTTT. This sequence encodes CASSLVAGASSGNTIYF.

The chain has TRBV18 and TRBJ2-4; D perhaps matches TRBD1 (6 bases). Germline V gene lookup returns CDR1 KGHSH and CDR2 LQKENI. This CDR3 region has 14 residues. The germline V and J ends were trimmed by 6 bases and 1 base, with 10 bases remaining between them. CDR3 nucleotides: TGTGCCAGCTCCCCAGGGGCGGCCAAAAACATTCAGTACTTC. It specifies CASSPGAAKNIQYF.

Notes on this clone: Distinct nucleotide sequences in the sample also encode this CDR3. The chain joins TRBV27 to TRBJ1-1; D is uncertain. Germline V gene sequence: CDR1 MNHEY, CDR2 SMNVEV (reference sequence). Trimming removed 3 bases from V and 2 bases from J, with 7 bases in between. The CDR3 spans 13 residues. CDR3 sequence: CASSFSRNTEAFF. CDR3 DNA sequence: TGTGCCAGCAGTTTTTCCAGAAACACTGAAGCTTTCTTT.

The CDR3 sequence: CASSNPGQGVEAKNIQYF. CDR3 bases: TGTGCCAGCAGTAACCCGGGACAGGGGGTGGAAGCCAAAAACATTCAGTACTTC. V and J are TRBV6-4 and TRBJ2-4, with 11 nucleotides matching TRBD1. With V trimmed by 5 bases and J by 0 bases, 9 bases remained unmatched. The length of the CDR3 is 18 residues. Germline CDR1 and CDR2: MRHNA and SNTAGT.